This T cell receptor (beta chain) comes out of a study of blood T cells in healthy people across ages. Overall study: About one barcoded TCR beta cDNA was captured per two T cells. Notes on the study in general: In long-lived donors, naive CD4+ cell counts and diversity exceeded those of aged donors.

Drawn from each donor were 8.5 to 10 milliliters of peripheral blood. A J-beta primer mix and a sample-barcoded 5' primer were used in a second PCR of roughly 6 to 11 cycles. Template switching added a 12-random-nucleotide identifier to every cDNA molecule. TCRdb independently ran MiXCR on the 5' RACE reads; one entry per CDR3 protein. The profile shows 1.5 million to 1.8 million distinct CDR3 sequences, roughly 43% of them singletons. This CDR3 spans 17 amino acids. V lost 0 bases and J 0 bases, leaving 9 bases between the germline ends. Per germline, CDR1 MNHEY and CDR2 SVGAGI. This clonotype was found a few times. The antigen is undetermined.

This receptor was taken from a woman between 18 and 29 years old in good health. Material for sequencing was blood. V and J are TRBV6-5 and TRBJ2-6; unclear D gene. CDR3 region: CASSYSRRTSGANVLTF. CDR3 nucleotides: TGTGCCAGCAGTTACTCGAGACGTACCTCTGGGGCCAACGTCCTGACTTTC.